These 9 T cell receptor beta chains share one sample of origin, sequenced in a study of control samples from healthy donors and cancer patients. The method was immunoSEQ multiplex PCR; TCRdb's version includes in-frame clones alone and lacks a portion of them. This sample carries some 30,000 clones, roughly 87% of them seen once, and the ten largest clones take around 3.9%. What was sequenced was formalin-fixed, paraffin-embedded tissue. The source is a female donor with melanoma.

This sequence joins TRBV5-1 and TRBJ2-1; 10 bases are shared with TRBD2. Looked up from germline, CDR1 is SGHRS and CDR2 is YFSETQ. The CDR3 consists of 16 residues. J was trimmed by 4 bases and V by 6 bases; bases with no gene match: 10. The CDR3 sequence: CASIGASGSGYNEQFF. The DNA of the CDR3 is TGCGCCAGCATCGGGGCTAGCGGGAGCGGGTACAATGAGCAGTTCTTC.

The chain is built from TRBV5-6 and TRBJ2-7; D not certain. Trimming left V 4 bases short and J 2 bases short, with 7 bases between. Germline V CDR1 and CDR2: SGHDT, YYEEEE. There are 12 residues in the CDR3. The CDR3 sequence: CASSGSAYEQYF. CDR3 nucleotide sequence: TGTGCCAGCAGCGGGTCAGCCTACGAGCAGTACTTC.

The V and J genes are TRBV30 and TRBJ2-1, with 9 positions matching TRBD2. V was clipped by 7 bases and J by 6 bases; unmatched bases: 7. CDR3 length equals 13 residues. The germline V gene encodes CDR1 GTSNPN and CDR2 SVGIG (reference sequence). The CDR3 DNA reads TGTGCCTCCGGGACTAGCAGATTCAATGAGCAGTTCTTC. It yields the protein CASGTSRFNEQFF.

This CDR3 is CASSEMARRNGYTF. CDR3 DNA: TGCGCCAGCAGTGAGATGGCTCGACGGAATGGCTACACCTTC. V and J are TRBV10-2 and TRBJ1-2; no clear D gene. There are 14 residues in the CDR3. Trimming shortened V by 2 bases and J by 6 bases, and 13 bases separated the two germline ends. CDR1 WSHSY and CDR2 SAAADI come from the germline V gene.

The V gene is TRBV5-1, the J gene TRBJ1-1; 7 positions match TRBD1. CDR1 and CDR2 from the germline V gene are SGHRS and YFSETQ. V shed 2 bases and J 7 bases; nucleotides not matched to a gene: 2. The CDR3 runs 12 residues. CDR3 amino acids: CASSFQGGEAFF. DNA of the CDR3: TGCGCCAGCAGCTTCCAGGGGGGTGAAGCTTTCTTT.

The chain links TRBV14 to TRBJ1-1; no reliable D call. Germline CDR1 and CDR2: SGHDN and FVKESK. CDR3 length equals 13 residues. The V and J ends lost 2 bases and 1 base respectively, with 5 bases between them. DNA for the CDR3: TGTGCCAGCAGCCAATCGCGGAACACTGAAGCTTTCTTT. It is translated as CASSQSRNTEAFF.

The rearrangement links TRBV29-1 to TRBJ1-1; no definite D call. The V end was cut by 3 bases, the J end by 4 bases, with 0 bases between. The germline V gene encodes CDR1 SQVTM and CDR2 ANQGSEA. CDR3 length equals 9 residues. CDR3: CSVDTEAFF. CDR3 nucleotides: TGCAGCGTTGACACTGAAGCTTTCTTT. Drawing the rest from reference TRBV29-1 and TRBJ1-1, the complete variable domain is SAVISQKPSRDICQRGTSLTIQCQVDSQVTMMFWYRQQPGQSLTLIATANQGSEATYESGFVIDKFPISRPNLTFSTLTVSNMSPEDSSIYLCSVDTEAFFGQGTRLTVV.

This rearrangement joins TRBV6-5 to TRBJ1-2; the match to TRBD1 covers 7 bases. CDR1 and CDR2 (germline): MNHEY, SVGAGI. CDR3 length: 12 residues. V was clipped by 6 bases and J by 7 bases; unmatched bases: 5. The CDR3 spells CASRTQGGGYTF. The CDR3 DNA is TGTGCCAGCAGAACTCAGGGGGGTGGCTACACCTTC.

The chain has TRBV6-2 or TRBV6-3 and TRBJ2-7; possibly TRBD1 for D (5 bases). In germline, CDR1 is MNHEY, CDR2 SVGEGT. The CDR3 loop spans 13 amino acids. V lost 2 bases to trimming and J lost 3 bases, with 8 bases between them. The CDR3 here is CASSYGHLYEQYF. CDR3 bases: TGTGCCAGCAGTTACGGACACCTCTACGAGCAGTACTTC.